The table lists the clone carrying this T cell receptor (beta chain) with many counts. The CDR3 contains 14 residues. Trimming pared 7 bases from V and 8 bases from J, leaving 21 bases between. Germline loops: CDR1 SQVTM, CDR2 ANQGSEA. This specimen comes from a study of spatial heterogeneity in lung cancer. TCRdb analysed the 5' RACE reads with MiXCR anew, one entry per CDR3 protein. The sample shows roughly 38,000 distinct CDR3 sequences, roughly a tenth of them seen only once. Documented time point: blood at routine non-recurrence follow-up after resection. Unsorted whole RNA from tumor, nontumor lung or frozen PBMC underwent sequencing.

This receptor was taken from a female donor with early-stage non-small cell lung cancer. The sample in question was PBMCs, obtained at follow-up. The chain combines TRBV29-1 with TRBJ2-1, with D possibly TRBD2 on 6 matching bases. The CDR3 bases are TGCAGCGCCCTTTATGGAGGGGCGACGGATGAGCAGTTCTTC. It codes for CSALYGGATDEQFF.